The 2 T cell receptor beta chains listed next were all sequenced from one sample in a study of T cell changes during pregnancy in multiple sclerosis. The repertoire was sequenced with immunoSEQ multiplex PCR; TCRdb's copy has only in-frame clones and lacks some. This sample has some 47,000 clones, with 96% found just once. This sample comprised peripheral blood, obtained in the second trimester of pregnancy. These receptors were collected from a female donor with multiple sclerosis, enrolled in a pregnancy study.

CDR3 amino acids: CASSLLRGRGFTDTQYF. The CDR3 nucleotides read TGTGCCAGCAGCCTCCTAAGGGGAAGGGGATTCACAGATACGCAGTATTTT. V gene TRBV7-2 combines with J gene TRBJ2-3, with a possible D match to TRBD1 (5 bases). CDR1 and CDR2 (germline): SGHTA, FQGNSA. V gave up 5 bases and J gave up 2 bases, with 20 bases separating them. The CDR3 is 17 residues long.

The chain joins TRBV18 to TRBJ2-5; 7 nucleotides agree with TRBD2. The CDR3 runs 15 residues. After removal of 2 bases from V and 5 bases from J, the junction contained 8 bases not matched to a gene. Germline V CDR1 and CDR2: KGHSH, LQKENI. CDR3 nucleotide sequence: TGTGCCAGCTCACCAAGGCGGGGGACTTGGGAGACCCAGTACTTC. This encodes CASSPRRGTWETQYF. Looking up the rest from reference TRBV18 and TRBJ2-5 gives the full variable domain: NAGVMQNPRHLVRRRGQEARLRCSPMKGHSHVYWYRQLPEEGLKFMVYLQKENIIDESGMPKERFSAEFPKEGPSILRIQQVVRGDSAAYFCASSPRRGTWETQYFGPGTRLLVL.